Each of the 12 T cell receptor beta chains below was sequenced from the same sample in a study of CD8 T cells in Susac syndrome. Random hexamers primed reverse transcription of about 0.45 to 1 ug RNA. TCRdb fed the immunoSEQ multiplex PCR reads into MiXCR, producing one record per CDR3 protein. This table has about 150,000 distinct CDR3 sequences, roughly 94% appearing once. Sequencing was done on a sample of CD8+ T cells from PBMCs. The receptors were sampled from a human donor with multiple sclerosis.

The V call is TRBV23-1, the J call TRBJ2-5, with D possibly TRBD2 on 5 matching bases. TRBV23-1 qualifies as an ORF whose function is uncertain. V dropped 0 bases and J dropped 5 bases, with 7 bases sitting between them. This CDR3 region has 13 residues. The CDR3 bases are TGCGCCAGCAGTCAATCGGAGGATGAGACCCAGTACTTC. This sequence encodes CASSQSEDETQYF.

This chain uses TRBV5-1 with TRBJ2-5, with D perhaps TRBD2 (5 bases). The CDR3 contains 14 residues. Trimming shortened V by 4 bases and J by 4 bases, and 14 bases separated the two germline ends. Germline V lookup: CDR1 SGHRS, CDR2 YFSETQ. CDR3 sequence reads: CASSPPIALETQYF. CDR3 sequence (DNA): TGCGCCAGCAGCCCACCCATAGCGTTAGAGACCCAGTACTTC.

The V gene is TRBV29-1, the J gene TRBJ2-2; possible D gene TRBD2, 7 bases. Germline V gene lookup returns CDR1 SQVTM and CDR2 ANQGSEA. V was pared by 7 bases and J by 4 bases, with 22 bases between. The CDR3 runs to 16 residues. The CDR3 sequence: CSAGRRGGGLTGELFF. For the CDR3, the DNA is TGCAGCGCCGGGCGTCGGGGCGGGGGCCTCACCGGGGAGCTGTTTTTT.

The genes are TRBV15 and TRBJ2-7; 7 bases are shared with TRBD2. Germline V gene data show CDR1 as LNHNV and CDR2 as YYDKDF (reference sequence). Trimming removed 4 bases from V and 1 base from J; junction bases left unmatched: 1. The CDR3 is made up of 13 amino acids. CDR3 DNA: TGTGCCACCAGCATCGGGGGGTCCTACGAGCAGTACTTC. Translating gives CATSIGGSYEQYF.

This clonotype was picked up one time. The chain joins TRBV20-1 to TRBJ2-7; 7 positions agree with TRBD1. Germline values: CDR1 DFQATT, CDR2 SNEGSKA (reference sequence). This CDR3 contains 15 residues. Trimming took 1 base from V and 0 from J; bases not matched to a gene: 6. The DNA for the CDR3 is TGCAGTGCTAGAGGTTCGACAGGGCCCTCCTACGAGCAGTACTTC. Translation: CSARGSTGPSYEQYF.

Only a few counts were recorded for this clonotype. V and J are TRBV3-1 and TRBJ2-7, with 10 bases lining up with TRBD1. The CDR3 covers 15 residues. Germline V gives CDR1 LGHDT, CDR2 YNNKEL (reference sequence). Unmatched junction bases numbered 5, after V lost 3 bases and J lost 3 bases. CDR3 nucleotide sequence: TGTGCCAGCAGCCAGCCGGGACAGGGGCTCTACGAGCAGTACTTC. Translating gives CASSQPGQGLYEQYF.

This chain links TRBV19 with TRBJ1-4; D possibly corresponds to TRBD1 (6 bases). The CDR3 contains 16 residues. The germline V gene encodes CDR1 LNHDA and CDR2 SQIVND (reference sequence). The V end lost 4 bases, the J end lost 0 bases, and 12 bases lay between the germline ends. DNA for the CDR3: TGTGCCAGTAGTAGCTGGACAGTCGCAACTAATGAAAAACTGTTTTTT. Translation gives CASSSWTVATNEKLFF.

The chain has TRBV2 and TRBJ2-1; tentatively, D is TRBD1 or TRBD2 (5 bases each). From germline, CDR1 is SNHLY and CDR2 FYNNEI. The length of the CDR3 is 15 residues. V lost 4 bases to trimming and J lost 5 bases, with 15 bases between them. CDR3 in amino acids: CASSARDLVNNEQFF. In DNA form, the CDR3 reads TGTGCCAGCAGTGCCCGGGACCTCGTAAACAATGAGCAGTTCTTC.

The V gene is TRBV24-1, the J gene TRBJ2-1; no firm D call. The ends were cut back, 7 bases at V and 3 bases at J, with 9 bases in the middle. The CDR3 contains 13 residues. Germline CDR1 KGHDR, CDR2 SFDVKD. The CDR3 spells CATRDDNYNEQFF. Here the CDR3 DNA reads TGTGCCACCAGGGACGACAACTACAATGAGCAGTTCTTC.

The CDR3 region is CASVGPNEQFF. CDR3 DNA sequence: TGTGCCAGCGTAGGCCCCAATGAGCAGTTCTTC. The chain links TRBV3-1 to TRBJ2-1, with no clear D. Looked up from germline, CDR1 is LGHDT and CDR2 is YNNKEL (reference sequence). The CDR3 covers 11 residues. The V end was cut by 8 bases, the J end by 6 bases, with 8 bases between.

V usage is TRBV7-8 and J usage is TRBJ1-5; 7 bases fit TRBD1. V shed 0 bases and J 5 bases; nucleotides not matched to a gene: 7. There are 16 residues in the CDR3. CDR1 is SGHVS and CDR2 is FQNEAQ in the germline V gene. The CDR3 coding sequence is TGTGCCAGCAGCTTAGCAAGGGGGCGGCTAGATCAGCCCCAGCATTTT. Translation gives CASSLARGRLDQPQHF.

The chain carries TRBV20-1 and TRBJ2-3; D might be TRBD1 (5 bases). The CDR3 length is 15 residues. The V end was cut by 6 bases, the J end by 1 base, with 17 bases between. CDR1 and CDR2 (germline): DFQATT, SNEGSKA (reference sequence). The CDR3 DNA sequence: TGCAGTGCAGAGGACAACTTTTTAGGCACAGATACGCAGTATTTT. Protein: CSAEDNFLGTDTQYF.